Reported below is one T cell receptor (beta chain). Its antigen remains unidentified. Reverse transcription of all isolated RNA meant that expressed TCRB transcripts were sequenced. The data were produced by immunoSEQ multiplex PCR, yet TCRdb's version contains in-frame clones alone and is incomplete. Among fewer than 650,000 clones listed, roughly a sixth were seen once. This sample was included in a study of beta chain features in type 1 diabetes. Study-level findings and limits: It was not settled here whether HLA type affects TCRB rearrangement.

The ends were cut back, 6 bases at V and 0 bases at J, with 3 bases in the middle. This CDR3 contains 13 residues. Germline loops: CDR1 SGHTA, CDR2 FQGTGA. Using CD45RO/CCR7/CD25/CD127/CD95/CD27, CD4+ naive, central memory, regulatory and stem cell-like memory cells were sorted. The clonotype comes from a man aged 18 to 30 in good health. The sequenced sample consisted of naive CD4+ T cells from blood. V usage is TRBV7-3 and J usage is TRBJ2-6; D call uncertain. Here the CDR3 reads CASRNSGANVLTF. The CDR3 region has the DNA TGTGCCAGCAGGAACTCTGGGGCCAACGTCCTGACTTTC.